This TCR beta chain is drawn from a study of naive and memory T cell subsets. Notes on the study in general: From naive to CM, EM and EMRA, diversity decreased and Gini increased. Expression changes during T cell differentiation may affect RNA-based TCR counts.

Both TRBC1 and TRBC2 were covered by a beta constant-region primer of two equimolar oligonucleotides. TCRdb used MiXCR to reprocess the UMI-ligation and nested PCR reads, holding one entry per CDR3 protein. The table has roughly 98,000 distinct CDR3 sequences, roughly 7% seen once. Sequential positive selection took CD4 T cells first, then CD8 T cells. Cells stained for CD3, CD4, CD8, CD45RA, CD27 and viability were sorted into four CD45RA/CD27 subsets. This clonotype showed up many times. Its antigen is unidentified. The sequence derives from a human donor in good health. The sequencing input was central memory CD4+ T cells from blood.

CDR3: CASSLALDYEQYF. CDR3 DNA: TGTGCCAGCAGCTTAGCCCTGGACTACGAGCAGTACTTC. V and J are TRBV7-6 and TRBJ2-7; D uncertain. CDR3 length: 13 residues. V was cut by 0 bases and J by 3 bases, with 6 bases left in between. The germline gives CDR1 SGHVS, CDR2 FNYEAQ.